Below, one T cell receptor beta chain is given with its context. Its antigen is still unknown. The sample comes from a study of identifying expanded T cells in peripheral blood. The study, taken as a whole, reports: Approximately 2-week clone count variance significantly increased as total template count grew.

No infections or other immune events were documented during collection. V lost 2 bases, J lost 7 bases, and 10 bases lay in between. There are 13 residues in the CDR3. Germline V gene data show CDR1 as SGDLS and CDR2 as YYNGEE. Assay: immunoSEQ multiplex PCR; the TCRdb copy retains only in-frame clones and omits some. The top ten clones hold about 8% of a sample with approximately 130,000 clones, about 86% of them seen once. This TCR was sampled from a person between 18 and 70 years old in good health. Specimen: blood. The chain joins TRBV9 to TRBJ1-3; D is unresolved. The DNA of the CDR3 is TGTGCCAGCAGCGTTACTGGGGTTAACACCATATATTTT. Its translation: CASSVTGVNTIYF.